These T cell receptor beta chains were read from a single sample in a study of blood T cell repertoires in COVID-19. The method was immunoSEQ multiplex PCR; TCRdb's version includes in-frame clones alone and lacks a portion of them. The sample records roughly 150,000 clones, about four fifths being singletons. The sequenced sample consisted of PBMCs or T cells enriched from blood (not recorded which). The receptors come from a woman aged 55 to 70 who had recovered from COVID-19. The CDR3 runs from the conserved cysteine through the conserved F or W. Fields, in order: D gene, clone size, CDR3 length, V gene, J gene, CDR3 DNA, CDR3 protein. D genes are given only for firm matches. Where a row states a size, it is once, few, many or the class of an expanded clone; other rows omit it.

d_gene: -; abundance: -; len: 17; v_gene: TRBV2; j_gene: TRBJ2-3; CDR3nt: TGTGCCAGCAGTGAAGCGCTTCCAGGCGCTTTTACAGATACGCAGTATTTT; CDR3aa: CASSEALPGAFTDTQYF
d_gene: -; abundance: -; len: 15; v_gene: TRBV5-8; j_gene: TRBJ1-5; CDR3nt: TGTGCCAGCAGCCTGGGGACTTATGTTCATCAGCCCCAGCATTTT; CDR3aa: CASSLGTYVHQPQHF
d_gene: TRBD1; abundance: -; len: 17; v_gene: TRBV24-1; j_gene: TRBJ2-2; CDR3nt: TGTGCCACCAGTGATGGTTGGACAGGGAAGAACACCGGGGAGCTGTTTTTT; CDR3aa: CATSDGWTGKNTGELFF
d_gene: -; abundance: once; len: 16; v_gene: TRBV27; j_gene: TRBJ2-1; CDR3nt: TGTGCCAGCAGCCGTAGCACAGGAGTGTTACACAATGAGCAGTTCTTC; CDR3aa: CASSRSTGVLHNEQFF
d_gene: -; abundance: -; len: 11; v_gene: TRBV24-1; j_gene: TRBJ1-2; CDR3nt: TGTGCCACCAGTGGAGATTCTGGCTACACCTTC; CDR3aa: CATSGDSGYTF
d_gene: -; abundance: -; len: 12; v_gene: TRBV5-1; j_gene: TRBJ2-1; CDR3nt: TGCGCCAGCAGCTTGACGGGGAATGAGCAGTTCTTC; CDR3aa: CASSLTGNEQFF
d_gene: -; abundance: -; len: 14; v_gene: TRBV21-1; j_gene: TRBJ2-7; CDR3nt: TGTGCCAGCAGCAAAGCCCCCCGGCGGCGCGAGCAGTACTTC; CDR3aa: CASSKAPRRREQYF
d_gene: -; abundance: -; len: 14; v_gene: TRBV30; j_gene: TRBJ2-6; CDR3nt: TGTGCCTGGAGTGATATCTCTGGGGCCAACGTCCTGACTTTC; CDR3aa: CAWSDISGANVLTF
d_gene: -; abundance: -; len: 12; v_gene: TRBV7-8; j_gene: TRBJ1-4; CDR3nt: TGTGCCAGCAGGGGCCCGAATGAAAAACTGTTTTTT; CDR3aa: CASRGPNEKLFF
d_gene: -; abundance: -; len: 13; v_gene: TRBV29-1; j_gene: TRBJ1-2; CDR3nt: TGCAGCGTTGATCCAGGGGTGGGCTATGGCTACACCTTC; CDR3aa: CSVDPGVGYGYTF
d_gene: -; abundance: -; len: 14; v_gene: TRBV4-2; j_gene: TRBJ1-1; CDR3nt: TGTGCCAGCAGCCAAGACAGGACAAACACTGAAGCTTTCTTT; CDR3aa: CASSQDRTNTEAFF
d_gene: TRBD1; abundance: -; len: 16; v_gene: TRBV15; j_gene: TRBJ1-5; CDR3nt: TGTGCCACCAGCAGAGAAACAGGGGATAGCAATCAGCCCCAGCATTTT; CDR3aa: CATSRETGDSNQPQHF
d_gene: TRBD1; abundance: -; len: 12; v_gene: TRBV30; j_gene: TRBJ1-1; CDR3nt: TGTGCCTGGACTATACAGGGGGTTCAAGCTTTCTTT; CDR3aa: CAWTIQGVQAFF
d_gene: TRBD1; abundance: once; len: 13; v_gene: TRBV24-1; j_gene: TRBJ1-1; CDR3nt: TGTGCCACCAGGGGGACAGGGGGCACTGAAGCTTTCTTT; CDR3aa: CATRGTGGTEAFF
d_gene: -; abundance: -; len: 14; v_gene: TRBV4-1; j_gene: TRBJ1-5; CDR3nt: TGCGCCAGCAGCCAACTCGGGGGCAATCAGCCCCAGCATTTT; CDR3aa: CASSQLGGNQPQHF
d_gene: -; abundance: -; len: 12; v_gene: TRBV12-3/TRBV12-4; j_gene: TRBJ1-2; CDR3nt: TGTGCCAGCAGTTTTAATCCCGTAAATGACACCTTC; CDR3aa: CASSFNPVNDTF
d_gene: -; abundance: -; len: 13; v_gene: TRBV24-1; j_gene: TRBJ1-5; CDR3nt: TGTGCCACCAGTGATTCTCTTTATCAGCCCCAGCATTTT; CDR3aa: CATSDSLYQPQHF
d_gene: -; abundance: many; len: 12; v_gene: TRBV12-3/TRBV12-4; j_gene: TRBJ1-1; CDR3nt: TGTGCCAGCAGGGGCCCTTTTGGAGAAGCTTTCTTT; CDR3aa: CASRGPFGEAFF
d_gene: -; abundance: -; len: 13; v_gene: TRBV6-4; j_gene: TRBJ1-2; CDR3nt: TGTGCCAGCAGTGATCCGGGTTCCCATGGCTACACCTTC; CDR3aa: CASSDPGSHGYTF
d_gene: -; abundance: -; len: 14; v_gene: TRBV6-6; j_gene: TRBJ2-7; CDR3nt: TGTGCCAGCAGCCCTCGAGCTGCATCCTACGAGCAGTACTTC; CDR3aa: CASSPRAASYEQYF
d_gene: -; abundance: once; len: 14; v_gene: TRBV7-9; j_gene: TRBJ1-3; CDR3nt: TGTGCCAGCAGCTCCCTCAGGGCTGGAAACACCATATATTTT; CDR3aa: CASSSLRAGNTIYF
d_gene: -; abundance: once; len: 11; v_gene: TRBV12-3/TRBV12-4; j_gene: TRBJ2-5; CDR3nt: TGTGCCAGCCAGGGAGGAGAGACCCAGTACTTC; CDR3aa: CASQGGETQYF
d_gene: -; abundance: few; len: 16; v_gene: TRBV12-5; j_gene: TRBJ1-5; CDR3nt: TGTGCTAGTGGTTTGGTATACGGGGGAGGAAATCAGCCCCAGCATTTT; CDR3aa: CASGLVYGGGNQPQHF
d_gene: -; abundance: -; len: 17; v_gene: TRBV5-1; j_gene: TRBJ2-6; CDR3nt: TGCGCCAGCAGCTTGGCCTCAGGATCTTCTGGGGCCAACGTCCTGACTTTC; CDR3aa: CASSLASGSSGANVLTF
d_gene: TRBD2; abundance: few; len: 15; v_gene: TRBV4-1; j_gene: TRBJ2-7; CDR3nt: TGCGCCAGCAGCCAAGTGGGGAGGGAGGTGAACGAGCAGTACTTC; CDR3aa: CASSQVGREVNEQYF
d_gene: -; abundance: -; len: 13; v_gene: TRBV14; j_gene: TRBJ1-2; CDR3nt: TGTGCCAGCAGCCAAGATCGGGGGGGAGGCTACACCTTC; CDR3aa: CASSQDRGGGYTF
d_gene: TRBD1; abundance: once; len: 14; v_gene: TRBV5-8; j_gene: TRBJ1-1; CDR3nt: TGTGCCAGCAGCTCACGGACAGGTAGAAGGCAAGCTTTCTTT; CDR3aa: CASSSRTGRRQAFF
d_gene: TRBD2; abundance: -; len: 14; v_gene: TRBV5-1; j_gene: TRBJ2-1; CDR3nt: TGCGCCAGCACCTCGCCGGGGGGAGACAATGAGCAGTTCTTC; CDR3aa: CASTSPGGDNEQFF
d_gene: TRBD1; abundance: -; len: 17; v_gene: TRBV27; j_gene: TRBJ1-5; CDR3nt: TGTGCCAGCAGTACCCGGACAGGGGAAGGGGACAATCAGCCCCAGCATTTT; CDR3aa: CASSTRTGEGDNQPQHF
d_gene: TRBD1; abundance: -; len: 15; v_gene: TRBV27; j_gene: TRBJ2-7; CDR3nt: TGTGCCAGCAGTTTGAGGACAGGGCCTACCTACGAGCAGTACTTC; CDR3aa: CASSLRTGPTYEQYF
d_gene: -; abundance: -; len: 17; v_gene: TRBV5-5; j_gene: TRBJ2-7; CDR3nt: TGTGCCAGCAGCTTGGCCCCAGGACTGTTCGATTCCTACGAGCAGTACTTC; CDR3aa: CASSLAPGLFDSYEQYF
d_gene: TRBD2; abundance: -; len: 15; v_gene: TRBV30; j_gene: TRBJ2-1; CDR3nt: TGTGCCTGGGCTTGGGGGCGGGGGGCCCCTAATGAGCAGTTCTTC; CDR3aa: CAWAWGRGAPNEQFF
d_gene: TRBD1; abundance: -; len: 13; v_gene: TRBV5-8; j_gene: TRBJ1-1; CDR3nt: TGTGCCAGCAGCAGAACAGGGGTGCCTGAAGCTTTCTTT; CDR3aa: CASSRTGVPEAFF
d_gene: -; abundance: -; len: 15; v_gene: TRBV5-8; j_gene: TRBJ1-6; CDR3nt: TGTGCCAGCAGCTTGGGGCAGGGCAGAAATTCACCCCTCCACTTT; CDR3aa: CASSLGQGRNSPLHF
d_gene: TRBD2; abundance: -; len: 16; v_gene: TRBV9; j_gene: TRBJ2-7; CDR3nt: TGTGCCAGCAGCGTAGCTAACGGGGGGACCGCCTACGAGCAGTACTTC; CDR3aa: CASSVANGGTAYEQYF
d_gene: -; abundance: -; len: 13; v_gene: TRBV9; j_gene: TRBJ2-5; CDR3nt: TGTGCCAGCAGCGTGGACTTCCAAGAGACCCAGTACTTC; CDR3aa: CASSVDFQETQYF
d_gene: -; abundance: once; len: 15; v_gene: TRBV11-3; j_gene: TRBJ2-2; CDR3nt: TGTGCCAGCAGCCCTCCGGGTTTAGACACCGGGGAGCTGTTTTTT; CDR3aa: CASSPPGLDTGELFF
d_gene: -; abundance: -; len: 21; v_gene: TRBV21-1; j_gene: TRBJ2-2; CDR3nt: TGTGCCAGCAGCAAATCTTTCCCCCCTCCGGGGACCGGGACAGCCACCGGGGAGCTGTTTTTT; CDR3aa: CASSKSFPPPGTGTATGELFF
d_gene: TRBD1; abundance: -; len: 13; v_gene: TRBV14; j_gene: TRBJ1-1; CDR3nt: TGTGCCAGCAGCCAAGTGAGACAGGGTGAAGCTTTCTTT; CDR3aa: CASSQVRQGEAFF
d_gene: TRBD1; abundance: -; len: 15; v_gene: TRBV7-2; j_gene: TRBJ2-1; CDR3nt: TGTGCCAGCAGATTGCCGGGACAGGGGCACAATGAGCAGTTCTTC; CDR3aa: CASRLPGQGHNEQFF
d_gene: TRBD1; abundance: -; len: 14; v_gene: TRBV18; j_gene: TRBJ2-1; CDR3nt: TGTGCCAGCTCGCCCGACAGGGATTCTAATGAGCAGTTCTTC; CDR3aa: CASSPDRDSNEQFF
d_gene: -; abundance: once; len: 15; v_gene: TRBV19; j_gene: TRBJ1-3; CDR3nt: TGTGCCAGTACCTCGTTCGGGAGCTCTGGAAACACCATATATTTT; CDR3aa: CASTSFGSSGNTIYF
d_gene: -; abundance: few; len: 14; v_gene: TRBV5-1; j_gene: TRBJ1-3; CDR3nt: TGCGCCAGCAGGCGGCCGGGGGCTGGAAACACCATATATTTT; CDR3aa: CASRRPGAGNTIYF
d_gene: -; abundance: -; len: 15; v_gene: TRBV24-1; j_gene: TRBJ1-4; CDR3nt: TGTGCCACCAGTGATTTTGCAGGGTCTAATGAAAAACTGTTTTTT; CDR3aa: CATSDFAGSNEKLFF